The 2 T cell receptor beta chains reported below all come from one sample, sequenced in a study of OX40 agonist ivuxolimab in advanced cancers. Repertoires were generated with immunoSEQ multiplex PCR, while TCRdb's copy carries only in-frame clones and drops some. The profile shows 70,000 or so clones, about 90% of them singletons. The sample was CD4+ or CD8+ T cells sorted from blood, taken in a trial of the OX40 agonist ivuxolimab. The origin of the receptors is an adult with an advanced solid tumor such as melanoma, head and neck, liver or kidney cancer.

This rearrangement joins TRBV18 to TRBJ1-2; 11 bases are a match to TRBD1. In germline, CDR1 is KGHSH, CDR2 LQKENI. Losses at the gene ends were 0 bases for V and 3 bases for J; bases not matched to a gene: 6. The CDR3 is 17 residues long. The CDR3 DNA sequence: TGTGCCAGCTCACCACCTAAAGGACAGGGGGCCCACTATGGCTACACCTTC. Its protein product is CASSPPKGQGAHYGYTF. The whole variable domain, remainder taken from reference TRBV18 and TRBJ1-2, is NAGVMQNPRHLVRRRGQEARLRCSPMKGHSHVYWYRQLPEEGLKFMVYLQKENIIDESGMPKERFSAEFPKEGPSILRIQQVVRGDSAAYFCASSPPKGQGAHYGYTFGSGTRLTVV.

The chain is built from TRBV9 and TRBJ2-1; 9 nucleotides match TRBD2. V was clipped by 0 bases and J by 9 bases; unmatched bases: 4. CDR3 length: 14 amino acids. CDR1 SGDLS and CDR2 YYNGEE come from the germline V gene. The CDR3 loop reads CASSVGGTSPEQFF. CDR3 coding DNA: TGTGCCAGCAGCGTAGGAGGGACTAGCCCTGAGCAGTTCTTC.